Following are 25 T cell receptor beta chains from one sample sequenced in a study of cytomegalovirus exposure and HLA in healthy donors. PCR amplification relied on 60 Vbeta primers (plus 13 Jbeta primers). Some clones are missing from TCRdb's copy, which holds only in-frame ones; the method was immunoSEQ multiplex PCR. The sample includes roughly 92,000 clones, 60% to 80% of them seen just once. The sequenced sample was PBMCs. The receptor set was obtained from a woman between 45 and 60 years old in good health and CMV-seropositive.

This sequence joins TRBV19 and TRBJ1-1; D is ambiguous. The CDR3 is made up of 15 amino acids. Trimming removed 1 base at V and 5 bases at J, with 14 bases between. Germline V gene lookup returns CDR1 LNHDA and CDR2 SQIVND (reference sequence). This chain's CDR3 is CASSIGGIRRTEAFF. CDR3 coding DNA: TGTGCCAGTAGTATAGGAGGAATTAGAAGGACTGAAGCTTTCTTT. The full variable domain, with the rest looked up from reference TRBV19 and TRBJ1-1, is DGGITQSPKYLFRKEGQNVTLSCEQNLNHDAMYWYRQDPGQGLRLIYYSQIVNDFQKGDIAEGYSVSREKKESFPLTVTSAQKNPTAFYLCASSIGGIRRTEAFFGQGTRLTVV.

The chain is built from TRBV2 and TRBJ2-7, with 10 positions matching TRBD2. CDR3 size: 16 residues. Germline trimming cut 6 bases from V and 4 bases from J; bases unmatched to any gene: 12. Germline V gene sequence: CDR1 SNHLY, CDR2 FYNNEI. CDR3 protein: CASRGPRASGRYEQYV. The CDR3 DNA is TGTGCCAGCAGGGGCCCCAGGGCTAGCGGGAGATACGAGCAGTACGTC.

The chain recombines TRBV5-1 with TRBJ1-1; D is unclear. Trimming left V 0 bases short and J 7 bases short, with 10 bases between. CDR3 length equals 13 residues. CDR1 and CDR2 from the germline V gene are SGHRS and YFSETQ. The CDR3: CASSLGEEGEAFF. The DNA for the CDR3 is TGCGCCAGCAGCTTGGGTGAGGAGGGTGAAGCTTTCTTT. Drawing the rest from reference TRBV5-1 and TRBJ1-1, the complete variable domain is KAGVTQTPRYLIKTRGQQVTLSCSPISGHRSVSWYQQTPGQGLQFLFEYFSETQRNKGNFPGRFSGRQFSNSRSEMNVSTLELGDSALYLCASSLGEEGEAFFGQGTRLTVV.

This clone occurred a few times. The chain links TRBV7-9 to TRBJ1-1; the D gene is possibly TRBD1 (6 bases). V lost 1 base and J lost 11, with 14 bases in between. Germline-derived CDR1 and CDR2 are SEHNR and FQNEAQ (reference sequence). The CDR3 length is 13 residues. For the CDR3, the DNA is TGTGCCAGCAGCTTAGAACAGGGAAGTACGGCTTTCTTT. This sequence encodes CASSLEQGSTAFF. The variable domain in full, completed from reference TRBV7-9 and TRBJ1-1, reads DTGVSQNPRHKITKRGQNVTFRCDPISEHNRLYWYRQTLGQGPEFLTYFQNEAQLEKSRLLSDRFSAERPKGSFSTLEIQRTEQGDSAMYLCASSLEQGSTAFFGQGTRLTVV.

CDR3 coding DNA: TGTGCCTGGAGGGGTATTCTCAGAGGGCATGGCTACACCTTC. Translated: CAWRGILRGHGYTF. The V gene is TRBV30, the J gene TRBJ1-2, with D hard to call. Germline-derived CDR1 and CDR2 are GTSNPN and SVGIG (reference sequence). This CDR3 has 14 amino acids. V was cut by 3 bases and J by 6 bases, with 17 bases left in between.

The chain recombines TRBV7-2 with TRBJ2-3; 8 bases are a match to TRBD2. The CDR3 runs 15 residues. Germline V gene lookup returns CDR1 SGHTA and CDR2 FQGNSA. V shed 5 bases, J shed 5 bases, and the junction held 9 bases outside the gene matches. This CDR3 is CASSLQGLVGDTQYF. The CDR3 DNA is TGTGCCAGCAGCCTCCAGGGACTAGTAGGAGATACGCAGTATTTT.

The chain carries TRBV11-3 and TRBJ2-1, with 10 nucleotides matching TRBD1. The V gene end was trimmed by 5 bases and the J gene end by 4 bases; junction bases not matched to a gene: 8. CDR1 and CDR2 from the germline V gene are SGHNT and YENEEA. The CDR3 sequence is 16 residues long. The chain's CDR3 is CASSRGQGDSYNEQFF. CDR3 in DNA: TGTGCCAGCAGCAGAGGACAGGGGGATTCTTACAATGAGCAGTTCTTC. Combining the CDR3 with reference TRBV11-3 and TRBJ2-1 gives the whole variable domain EAGVVQSPRYKIIEKKQPVAFWCNPISGHNTLYWYLQNLGQGPELLIRYENEEAVDDSQLPKDRFSAERLKGVDSTLKIQPAELGDSAVYLCASSRGQGDSYNEQFFGPGTRLTVL.

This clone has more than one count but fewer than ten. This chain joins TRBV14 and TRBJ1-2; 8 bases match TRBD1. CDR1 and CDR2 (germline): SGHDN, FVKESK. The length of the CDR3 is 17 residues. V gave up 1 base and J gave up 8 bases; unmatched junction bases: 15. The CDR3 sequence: CASSQVPQGDPGEGYTF. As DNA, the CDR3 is TGTGCCAGCAGCCAAGTTCCACAGGGGGACCCCGGTGAGGGCTACACCTTC.

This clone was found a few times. The chain's CDR3 is CASSLRQGTNEKLFF. For the CDR3, the DNA is TGTGCCAGCAGTTTACGGCAGGGGACTAATGAAAAACTGTTTTTT. The chain uses TRBV28 and TRBJ1-4, with D perhaps TRBD1 (6 bases). CDR1 is MDHEN and CDR2 is SYDVKM in the germline V gene. This CDR3 region has 15 residues. Trimming removed 2 bases at V and 2 bases at J, with 9 bases between.

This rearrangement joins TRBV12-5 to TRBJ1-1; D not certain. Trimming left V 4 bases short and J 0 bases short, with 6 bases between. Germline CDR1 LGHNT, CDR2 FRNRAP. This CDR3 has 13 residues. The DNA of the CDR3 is TGTGCTAGTGGTTACAAGATGAACACTGAAGCTTTCTTT. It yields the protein CASGYKMNTEAFF.

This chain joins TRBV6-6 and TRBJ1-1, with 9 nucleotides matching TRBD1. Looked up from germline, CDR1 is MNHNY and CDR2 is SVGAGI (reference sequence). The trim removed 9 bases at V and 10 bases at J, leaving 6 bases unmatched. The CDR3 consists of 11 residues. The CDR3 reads CASLTGGSAFF. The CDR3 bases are TGTGCCAGTTTAACAGGGGGCTCAGCTTTCTTT.

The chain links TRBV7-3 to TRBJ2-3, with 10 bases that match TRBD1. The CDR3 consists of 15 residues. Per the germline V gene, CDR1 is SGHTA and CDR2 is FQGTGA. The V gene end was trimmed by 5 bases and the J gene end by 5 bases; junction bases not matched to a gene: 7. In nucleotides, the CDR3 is TGTGCCAGCAGCCTACACGGGACAGGGGAAGATACGCAGTATTTT. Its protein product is CASSLHGTGEDTQYF.

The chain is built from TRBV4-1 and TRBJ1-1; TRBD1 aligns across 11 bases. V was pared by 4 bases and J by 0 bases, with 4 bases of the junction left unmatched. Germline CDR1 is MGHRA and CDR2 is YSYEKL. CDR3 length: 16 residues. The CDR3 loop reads CASSPGQGVMNTEAFF. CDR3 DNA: TGCGCCAGCAGCCCGGGACAGGGGGTGATGAACACTGAAGCTTTCTTT.

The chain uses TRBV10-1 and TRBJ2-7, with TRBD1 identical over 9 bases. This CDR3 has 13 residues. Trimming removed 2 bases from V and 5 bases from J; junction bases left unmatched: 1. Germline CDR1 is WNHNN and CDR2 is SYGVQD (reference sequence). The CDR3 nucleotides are TGCGCCAGCAGTGAGCGGACAGGGGACGAGCAGTACTTC. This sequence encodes CASSERTGDEQYF.

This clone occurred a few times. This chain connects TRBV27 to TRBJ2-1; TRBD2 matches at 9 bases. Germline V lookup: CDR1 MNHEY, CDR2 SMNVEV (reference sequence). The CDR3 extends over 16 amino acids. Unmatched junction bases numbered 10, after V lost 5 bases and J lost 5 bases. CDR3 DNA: TGTGCCAGCAGTCACTCGGGAGCGGGAGGTCACAATGAGCAGTTCTTC. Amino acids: CASSHSGAGGHNEQFF.

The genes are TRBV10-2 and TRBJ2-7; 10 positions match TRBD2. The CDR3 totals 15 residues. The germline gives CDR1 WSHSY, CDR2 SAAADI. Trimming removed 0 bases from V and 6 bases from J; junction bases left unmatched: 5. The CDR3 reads CASSESSSGSAEQYV. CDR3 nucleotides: TGCGCCAGCAGTGAGTCTTCTAGCGGGAGTGCCGAGCAGTACGTC.

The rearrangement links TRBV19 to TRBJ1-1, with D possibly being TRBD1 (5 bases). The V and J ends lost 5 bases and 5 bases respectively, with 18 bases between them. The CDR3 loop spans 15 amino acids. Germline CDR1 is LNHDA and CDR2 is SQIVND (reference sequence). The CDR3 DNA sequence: TGTGCCAGTAGTCCGATTATGGCGGCAGGGACTGAAGCTTTCTTT. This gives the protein CASSPIMAAGTEAFF. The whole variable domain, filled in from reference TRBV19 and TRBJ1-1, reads DGGITQSPKYLFRKEGQNVTLSCEQNLNHDAMYWYRQDPGQGLRLIYYSQIVNDFQKGDIAEGYSVSREKKESFPLTVTSAQKNPTAFYLCASSPIMAAGTEAFFGQGTRLTVV.

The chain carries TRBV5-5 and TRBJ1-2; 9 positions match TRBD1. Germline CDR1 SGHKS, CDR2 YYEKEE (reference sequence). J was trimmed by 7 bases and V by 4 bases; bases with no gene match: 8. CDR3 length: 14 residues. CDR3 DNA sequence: TGTGCCAGCAGCCCGGGACAGGGTTATGGTGGCTACACCTTC. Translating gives CASSPGQGYGGYTF.

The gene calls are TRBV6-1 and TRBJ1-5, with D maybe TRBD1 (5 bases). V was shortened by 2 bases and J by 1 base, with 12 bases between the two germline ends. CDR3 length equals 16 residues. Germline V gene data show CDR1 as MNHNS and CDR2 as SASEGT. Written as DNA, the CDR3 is TGTGCCAGCAGTGAATTCTGGTCAGGGAGCAATCAGCCCCAGCATTTT. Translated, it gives CASSEFWSGSNQPQHF.

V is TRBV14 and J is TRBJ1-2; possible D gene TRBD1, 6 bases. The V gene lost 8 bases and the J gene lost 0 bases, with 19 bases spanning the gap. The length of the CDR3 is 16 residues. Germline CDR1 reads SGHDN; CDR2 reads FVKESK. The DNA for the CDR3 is TGTGCCAGCGCTCCTTCATTCAGGGGCGCTAACTATGGCTACACCTTC. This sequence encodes CASAPSFRGANYGYTF.

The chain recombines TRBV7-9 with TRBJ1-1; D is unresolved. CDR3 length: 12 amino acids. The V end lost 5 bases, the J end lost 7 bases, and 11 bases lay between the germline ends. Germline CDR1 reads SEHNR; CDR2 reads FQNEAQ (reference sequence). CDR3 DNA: TGTGCCAGCAGCACCATCGAGAATGAAGCTTTCTTT. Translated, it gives CASSTIENEAFF.

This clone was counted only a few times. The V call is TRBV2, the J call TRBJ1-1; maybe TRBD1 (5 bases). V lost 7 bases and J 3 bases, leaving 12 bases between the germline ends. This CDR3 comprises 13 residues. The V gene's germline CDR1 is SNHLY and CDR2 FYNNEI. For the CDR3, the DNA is TGTGCCAGCACCACGGGGGGGTACACTGAAGCTTTCTTT. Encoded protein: CASTTGGYTEAFF.

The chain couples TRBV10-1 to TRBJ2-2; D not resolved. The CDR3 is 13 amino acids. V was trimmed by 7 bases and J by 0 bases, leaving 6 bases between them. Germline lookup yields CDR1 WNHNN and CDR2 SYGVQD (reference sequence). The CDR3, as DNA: TGCGCCAGCACCTACGCGAACACCGGGGAGCTGTTTTTT. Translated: CASTYANTGELFF.

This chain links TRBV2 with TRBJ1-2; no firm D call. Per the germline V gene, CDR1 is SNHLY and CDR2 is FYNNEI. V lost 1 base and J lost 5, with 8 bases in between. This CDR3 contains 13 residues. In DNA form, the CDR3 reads TGTGCCAGCAGTGAAGATGGGCGATATGGCTACACCTTC. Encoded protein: CASSEDGRYGYTF.

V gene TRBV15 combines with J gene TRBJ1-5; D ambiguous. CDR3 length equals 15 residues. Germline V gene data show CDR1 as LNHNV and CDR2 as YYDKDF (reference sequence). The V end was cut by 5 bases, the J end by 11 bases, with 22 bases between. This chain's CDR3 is CATSGWTRGSGAQHF. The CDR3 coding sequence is TGTGCCACCAGCGGCTGGACCCGAGGTTCCGGGGCCCAGCATTTT.